This paragraph reports one T cell receptor beta chain. V was trimmed by 3 bases and J by 6 bases, leaving 11 bases between them. This CDR3 is 13 amino acids long. The germline CDR1 and CDR2 sequences are LNHDA and SQIVND (reference sequence). The data derive from a study of technical replicates of blood from a handful of donors. TCRdb's copy holds only in-frame clones and misses some; the assay was immunoSEQ multiplex PCR. This sample has some 70,000 clones, with roughly nine tenths found just once. The sample taken for sequencing was PBMCs. The V and J genes are TRBV19 and TRBJ1-1, with no clear D. This TCR was recovered from a human donor in good health. Some clones in this sample may be carry-over from other donors' samples. The CDR3 DNA follows: TGTGCCAGTAGTATTTGGGGAGGCGCTGAAGCTTTCTTT. It specifies CASSIWGGAEAFF.